This T cell receptor (beta chain) was profiled in a study of blood T cell repertoires in COVID-19. As for the study in general: The United States, Italy and Spain supplied acute and convalescent COVID-19 samples. T cells, B-cell-depleted T cells, or PBMCs provided the cDNA or gDNA that served as material.

Germline assignment: CDR1 SGHNT and CDR2 YYREEE (reference sequence). The J segment lost 1 base and the V segment lost 3 bases, leaving 3 bases of the junction unmatched. CDR3 length: 17 amino acids. In the source study's methods: Researchers report that nucleated cell counts were estimated from reference gene primer amplification. Assay: immunoSEQ multiplex PCR; the TCRdb copy retains only in-frame clones and omits some. V, J and clone size are taken as reported in that table, and D and trimming were inferred from the DNA itself. The table lists nearly 60,000 clones, about 83% of them singletons. The sequencing input was peripheral blood. This sequence was found in a man aged 35 to 55 with active COVID-19. J is TRBJ2-2 and V is TRBV5-4; TRBD2 agrees at 13 bases. In DNA form, the CDR3 reads TGTGCCAGCAGCTCCGGGACTAGCGGGATGAACACCGGGGAGCTGTTTTTT. Translating gives CASSSGTSGMNTGELFF.